This T cell receptor (beta chain) was retrieved from a study of esophageal squamous cell carcinoma tumors (dated by TCRdb to the early 2020s). Regarding the complete study: Patients were split into immuno relation high and low groups by principal component analysis with K-means clustering of immunohistochemical T-cell and checkpoint marker values. TCR sequencing was performed on 10 or so patients, consisting of five randomly selected high immuno relation cases and five background-matched low immuno relation cases. The goal of the study was to evaluate both the diversity of the TCR repertoire and the shared TCR repertoires of T cells inside the tumor environment of esophageal squamous cell carcinoma. In Japan, approximately 53 patients with esophageal squamous cell carcinoma who were treated surgically made up the wider cohort, which included approximately 21 high and 32 low immuno relation cases. The roughly 9 cases yielded around 1.6 million total TCRalpha reads and 1,291,510 total TCRbeta reads, and around 30,000 and 35,000 of those reads, respectively, were unique. General study outcomes and caveats: A single dominant TCRalpha VJ recombination with apparently reduced TCRalpha diversity was observed in three of the 10 cases. Only a few cases were included in the TCR repertoire analysis, and no investigation at the CDR3 clonotype level was performed. Roughly 26 TRAV|TRAJ and about two dozen TRBV|TRBJ combinations, including TRAV13-1|TRAJ22 and TRBV7-9|TRBJ2-7, appeared to be shared among high immuno relation cases. No difference in total TCR repertoire counts was observed between groups, whereas significant repertoire counts were found to be higher in the high immuno relation group. Because TCRalphabeta repertoire variation was large, shared V|J recombination candidates may have been selected by chance. Because TCRalpha and TCRbeta chains were sequenced separately, chain pairing and recognized antigens remained unknown.

V loses 6 bases of germline sequence and J loses 3 bases, and the interval between the two ends is 12 bases. Spanning cysteine to phenylalanine, the CDR3 consists of 14 amino acids. The DNA shown is the 42-base CDR3, in frame from base 1. The germline V gene provides CDR1 MDHEN and CDR2 SYDVKM. Points on this clonotype: The specificity of this receptor is unknown. No much larger clone exists at a distance of one base, and base qualities are not known.

Receptors were amplified or captured by 5' RACE. PCR with KAPA HiFi used TCRalpha or TCRbeta constant-region primers plus a P20EA primer, followed by nested second PCR with CA2 or CB2. TCR genes were amplified by unbiased adaptor ligation RT-PCR, with reverse transcription by Superscript III and a polyT18-containing BSL-18E primer. After second-strand synthesis and blunting, the P10EA/P20EA adaptor was ligated to the cDNA 5' end, followed by NotI digestion. Both the first and second PCRs consisted of 20 cycles of 98 degrees C for 20 s, 65 degrees C for 30 s and 72 degrees C for 1 min. The Nextera XT Index kit v2 Set A was used to index the amplicons, which were then pooled in equimolar amounts and quantified with a Qubit 2.0 Fluorometer. Sequencing used the Illumina MiSeq platform with 2x300 bp paired-end reads. The authors' analysis ran thus. Reads were assigned to V and J genes by highest identity to IMGT reference sequences using Repertoire Genesis software ver.1.0. CDR3 was defined as the region from Cys104 to Phe118 plus Gly119 and was translated, and unique sequence reads were defined as those with distinct V, J and CDR3 amino acids. A shared V|J combination was chosen only when it reached significance in both a Fisher's exact test in edgeR and a Mann Whitney U test. Repertoire dissimilarity index was computed with the R rdi package after removing singletons and bootstrapping 500 repertoire combinations. TCRdb itself trimmed the public reads at Q25 with fastp, ran MiXCR and retained productive beta chains. Rows matching on CDR3 protein sequence are summarized as one entry with the most common DNA and genes. Clone size and V and J calls follow TCRdb, not the original study. Recorded for this sample are 5,700 or so distinct CDR3 sequences; approximately 22% of them occurred a single time. The ten largest make up 31% of the sample.

Enrollment excluded patients who had received neoadjuvant chemotherapy or who had no clinical information. The TCR-sequenced cases shown were male, and subtotal esophagectomy with 2- or 3-field lymphadenectomy was performed in the TCR-sequenced cases shown. RNA was extracted from bulk tumor tissue sections with a Qiagen AllPrep kit, without T-cell sorting. Until RNA extraction, small sections of surgically resected tumor tissue were kept in RNAlater reagent at -80 degrees C. The sequencing input was tumor tissue. The chain was built from TRBV28 and TRBJ1-5; the D gene lacks a confident call. The clonotype comes from a man aged 45-85 years with esophageal squamous cell carcinoma. DNA sequence: TGTGCCAGCAGCCCTATCGGGGACAATCAGCCCCAGCATTTT. It translates as CASSPIGDNQPQHF.